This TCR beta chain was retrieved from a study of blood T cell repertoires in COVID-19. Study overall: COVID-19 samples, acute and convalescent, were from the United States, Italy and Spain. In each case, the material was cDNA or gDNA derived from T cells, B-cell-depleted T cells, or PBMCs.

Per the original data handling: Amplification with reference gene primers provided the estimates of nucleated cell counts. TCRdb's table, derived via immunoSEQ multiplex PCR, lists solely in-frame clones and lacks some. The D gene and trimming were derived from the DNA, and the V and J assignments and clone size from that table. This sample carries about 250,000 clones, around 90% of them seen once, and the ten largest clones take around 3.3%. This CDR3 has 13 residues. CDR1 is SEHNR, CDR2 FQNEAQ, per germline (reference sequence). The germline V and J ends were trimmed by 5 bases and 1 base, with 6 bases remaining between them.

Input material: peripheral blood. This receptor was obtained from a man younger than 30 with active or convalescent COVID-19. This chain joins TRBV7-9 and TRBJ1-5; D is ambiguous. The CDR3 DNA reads TGTGCCAGCAGCCCAGGCAGCAATCAGCCCCAGCATTTT. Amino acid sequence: CASSPGSNQPQHF. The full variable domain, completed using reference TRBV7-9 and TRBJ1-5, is DTGVSQNPRHKITKRGQNVTFRCDPISEHNRLYWYRQTLGQGPEFLTYFQNEAQLEKSRLLSDRFSAERPKGSFSTLEIQRTEQGDSAMYLCASSPGSNQPQHFGDGTRLSIL.